This TCR beta chain stems from a study of blood T cell repertoires in COVID-19. This clone was seen only once. The authors' processing: How many nucleated cells were present was estimated from reference gene primer amplification. Method: immunoSEQ multiplex PCR; TCRdb's copy keeps in-frame clones and lacks some. The D gene and trimming were derived from the DNA, and the V and J assignments and clone size from that table. The data contain over 450,000 clones, approximately 91% of them singletons. The V end was cut by 1 base, the J end by 0 bases, with 10 bases between. The CDR3 loop spans 16 amino acids. Germline CDR1 SGHNT, CDR2 YYREEE (reference sequence).

The origin of this receptor is a woman aged 45 to 65 with COVID-19, enrolled during active disease. The genes are TRBV5-4 and TRBJ2-2; maybe TRBD1 (5 bases). Specimen: peripheral blood. The CDR3 bases are TGTGCCAGCAGCTTGCCAGGGCCTGCGAACACCGGGGAGCTGTTTTTT. Translated, it gives CASSLPGPANTGELFF.